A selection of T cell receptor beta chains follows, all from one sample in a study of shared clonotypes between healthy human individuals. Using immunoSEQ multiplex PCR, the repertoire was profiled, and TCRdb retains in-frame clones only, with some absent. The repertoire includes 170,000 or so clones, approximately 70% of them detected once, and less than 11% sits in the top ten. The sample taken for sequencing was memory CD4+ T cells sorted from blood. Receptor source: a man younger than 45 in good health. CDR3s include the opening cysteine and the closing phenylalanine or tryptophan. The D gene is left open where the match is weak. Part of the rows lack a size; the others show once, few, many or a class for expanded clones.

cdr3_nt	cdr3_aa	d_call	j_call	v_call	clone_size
TGTGCCACCAGCAGGAGCTTCGGTATGCAGGGGAACACTGAAGCTTTCTTT	CATSRSFGMQGNTEAFF	NA	TRBJ1-1	TRBV15	NA
TGTGCCACCAGCAGAGACAGGGCTAGCACTGAAGCTTTCTTT	CATSRDRASTEAFF	NA	TRBJ1-1	TRBV15	NA
TGTGCCAGCACCCCGGGACCCCTCTCTGAGCAGTTCTTC	CASTPGPLSEQFF	NA	TRBJ2-1	TRBV27	NA
TGTGCCAGCAGTTTCGGACTGGCTGGTACGCAGTATTTT	CASSFGLAGTQYF	NA	TRBJ2-3	TRBV27	NA
TGTGCCAGCAGCCCTGACCTCGGTGAAGCTTTCTTT	CASSPDLGEAFF	NA	TRBJ1-1	TRBV9	once
TGTGCCAGCAGCTTAGAACCCGGTCGCAGGGGAAGGACTGAAGCTTTCTTT	CASSLEPGRRGRTEAFF	NA	TRBJ1-1	TRBV11-2	NA
TGCGCCAGCGGGCCTGACACTAACTATGGCTACACCTTC	CASGPDTNYGYTF	NA	TRBJ1-2	TRBV10-2	NA
TGTGCCAGCAGCAACGGGCCAATCAGCTCCTACGAGCAGTACTTC	CASSNGPISSYEQYF	NA	TRBJ2-7	TRBV9	NA
TGTGCCTGGATCGAGGAATACTCTGGAAACACCATATATTTT	CAWIEEYSGNTIYF	NA	TRBJ1-3	TRBV30	few
TGTGCCAGCAGCTTAGGGGGCAGGGGCTCCTCTGGGGCCAACGTCCTGACTTTC	CASSLGGRGSSGANVLTF	NA	TRBJ2-6	TRBV11-2	NA
TGCGCCAGCGGGGGTTACTCTGGAAACACCATATATTTT	CASGGYSGNTIYF	NA	TRBJ1-3	TRBV10-2	NA
TGTGCCAGTAGGCAGGATCCCCTGGAGGCTTTCTTT	CASRQDPLEAFF	NA	TRBJ1-1	TRBV28	NA
TGTGCCAGCAGCGGAACCGGGACAGGGATTCAGCCCCAGCATTTT	CASSGTGTGIQPQHF	TRBD1	TRBJ1-5	TRBV9	NA
TGCGCCAGCAGCGTAGCGGGAGGCCTCTCCTACGAGCAGTACTTC	CASSVAGGLSYEQYF	TRBD2	TRBJ2-7	TRBV5-1	once
TGTGCCAGCTCACCAATTTTCGACGGAGGGGACTATGGCTACACCTTC	CASSPIFDGGDYGYTF	NA	TRBJ1-2	TRBV18	NA
TGTGCCAGCAGCTACAGATCCCCAGAGACCCAGTACTTC	CASSYRSPETQYF	NA	TRBJ2-5	TRBV7-2	few
TGTGCCAGCAGGCGGGCAGGGTTAAACTATGGCTACACCTTC	CASRRAGLNYGYTF	NA	TRBJ1-2	TRBV6-5	few
TGTGCCAGCAGCGTAGGTCCCTCCAGGGACAATGAGCAGTTCTTC	CASSVGPSRDNEQFF	NA	TRBJ2-1	TRBV9	NA
TGTGCCAGCAGCTCTCCGCCGTCAGGGACCCAGTACTTC	CASSSPPSGTQYF	NA	TRBJ2-5	TRBV5-4	NA
TGTGCCAGCAGCTCGGGATCCGGGGCTCTAGCCTACGAGCAGTACTTC	CASSSGSGALAYEQYF	NA	TRBJ2-7	TRBV5-6	many
TGTGCCAGCAGCGTATCAGGACAAAGGGGTATGGGAGCTTTCTTT	CASSVSGQRGMGAFF	NA	TRBJ1-1	TRBV9	few
TGTGCCAGCTCACCGGCCGGGACTAGCGGGATCTACGAGCAGTACTTC	CASSPAGTSGIYEQYF	TRBD2	TRBJ2-7	TRBV18	NA
TGTGCCAGCAGCATTTACAGGATGGTGTACCAAGAGACCCAGTACTTC	CASSIYRMVYQETQYF	NA	TRBJ2-5	TRBV21-1	once
TGCGCCAGCAGCAAGATAGCGGGGGGACAAGAGACCCAGTACTTC	CASSKIAGGQETQYF	TRBD2	TRBJ2-5	TRBV4-3	NA